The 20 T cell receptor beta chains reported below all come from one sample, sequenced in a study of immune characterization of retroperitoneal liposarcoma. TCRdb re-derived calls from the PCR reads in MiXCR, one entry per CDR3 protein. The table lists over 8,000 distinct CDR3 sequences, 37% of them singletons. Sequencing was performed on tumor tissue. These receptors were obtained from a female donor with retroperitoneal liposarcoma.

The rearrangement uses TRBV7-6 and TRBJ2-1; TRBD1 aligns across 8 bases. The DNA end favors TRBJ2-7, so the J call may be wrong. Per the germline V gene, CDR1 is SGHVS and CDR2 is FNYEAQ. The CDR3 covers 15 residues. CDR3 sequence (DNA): TGTGCCAGCAGCTTATACCAGGGGGCAAGGGATGAGCAGTACTTC. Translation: CASSLYQGARDEQYF.

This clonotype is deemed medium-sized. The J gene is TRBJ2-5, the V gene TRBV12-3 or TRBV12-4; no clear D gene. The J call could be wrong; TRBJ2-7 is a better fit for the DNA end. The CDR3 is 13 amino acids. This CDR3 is CASSMDGSYEQYF. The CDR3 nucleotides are TGTGCCAGCAGTATGGACGGCTCCTACGAGCAGTACTTC.

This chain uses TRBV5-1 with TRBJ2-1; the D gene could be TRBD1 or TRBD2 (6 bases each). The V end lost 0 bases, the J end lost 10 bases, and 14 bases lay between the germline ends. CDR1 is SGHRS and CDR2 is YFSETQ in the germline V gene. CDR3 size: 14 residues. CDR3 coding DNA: TGCGCCAGCAGCTTGGGCCCGGGGGCCTACGAGCAGTTCTTC. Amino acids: CASSLGPGAYEQFF. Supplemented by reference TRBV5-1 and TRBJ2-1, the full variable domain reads KAGVTQTPRYLIKTRGQQVTLSCSPISGHRSVSWYQQTPGQGLQFLFEYFSETQRNKGNFPGRFSGRQFSNSRSEMNVSTLELGDSALYLCASSLGPGAYEQFFGPGTRLTVL.

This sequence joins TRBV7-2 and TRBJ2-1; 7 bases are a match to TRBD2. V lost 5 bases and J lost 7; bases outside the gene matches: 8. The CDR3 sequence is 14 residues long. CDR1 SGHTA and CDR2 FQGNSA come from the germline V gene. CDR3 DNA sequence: TGTGCCAGCAGCCCTAGCACGGGGGGTAATGAGCAGTTCTTC. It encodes CASSPSTGGNEQFF.

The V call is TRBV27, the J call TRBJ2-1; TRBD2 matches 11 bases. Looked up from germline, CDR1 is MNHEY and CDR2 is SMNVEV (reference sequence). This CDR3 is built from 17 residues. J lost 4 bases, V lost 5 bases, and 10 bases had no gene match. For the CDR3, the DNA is TGTGCCAGCAGTCCAGAACTAGCGGGAGTAGGATACAATGAGCAGTTCTTC. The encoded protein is CASSPELAGVGYNEQFF.

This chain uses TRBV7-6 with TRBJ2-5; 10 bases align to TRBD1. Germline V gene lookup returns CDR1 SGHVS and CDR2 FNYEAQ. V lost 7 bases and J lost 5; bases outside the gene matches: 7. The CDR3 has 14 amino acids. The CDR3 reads CASKRDRGRETQYF. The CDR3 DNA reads TGTGCCAGCAAGAGGGACAGGGGTAGGGAGACCCAGTACTTC.

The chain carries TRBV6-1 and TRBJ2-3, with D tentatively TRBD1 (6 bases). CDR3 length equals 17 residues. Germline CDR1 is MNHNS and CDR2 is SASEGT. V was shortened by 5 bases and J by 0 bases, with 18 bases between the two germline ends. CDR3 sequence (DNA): TGTGCCAGCAGTCCCTCTCCGGACAGACCTAGCACAGATACGCAGTATTTT. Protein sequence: CASSPSPDRPSTDTQYF.

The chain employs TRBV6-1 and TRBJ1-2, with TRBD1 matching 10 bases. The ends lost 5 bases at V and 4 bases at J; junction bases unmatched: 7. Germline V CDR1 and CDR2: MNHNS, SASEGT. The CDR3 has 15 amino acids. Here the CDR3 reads CASSTRDRGLYGYTF. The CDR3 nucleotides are TGTGCCAGCAGTACCAGGGACAGGGGACTCTATGGCTACACCTTC.

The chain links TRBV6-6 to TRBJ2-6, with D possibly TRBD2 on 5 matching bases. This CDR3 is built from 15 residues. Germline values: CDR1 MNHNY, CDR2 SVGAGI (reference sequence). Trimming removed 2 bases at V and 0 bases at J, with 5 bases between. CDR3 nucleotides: TGTGCCAGCAGTTACGGGAGCTCTGGGGCCAACGTCCTGACTTTC. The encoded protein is CASSYGSSGANVLTF.

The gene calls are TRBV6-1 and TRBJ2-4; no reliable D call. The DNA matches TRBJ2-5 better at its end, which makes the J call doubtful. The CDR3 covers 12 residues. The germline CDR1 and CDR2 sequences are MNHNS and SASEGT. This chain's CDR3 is CASCHAIETQYF. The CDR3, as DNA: TGTGCCAGCTGTCACGCAATCGAGACCCAGTACTTC.

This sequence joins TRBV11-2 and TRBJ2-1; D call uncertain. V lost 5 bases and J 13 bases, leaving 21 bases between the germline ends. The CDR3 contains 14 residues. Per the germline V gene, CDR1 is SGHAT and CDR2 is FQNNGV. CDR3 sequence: CASSQLDGQETQFF. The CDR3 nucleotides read TGTGCCAGCAGCCAATTGGACGGGCAAGAGACCCAGTTCTTC. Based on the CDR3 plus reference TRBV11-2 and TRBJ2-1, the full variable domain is EAGVAQSPRYKIIEKRQSVAFWCNPISGHATLYWYQQILGQGPKLLIQFQNNGVVDDSQLPKDRFSAERLKGVDSTLKIQPAKLEDSAVYLCASSQLDGQETQFFGPGTRLTVL.

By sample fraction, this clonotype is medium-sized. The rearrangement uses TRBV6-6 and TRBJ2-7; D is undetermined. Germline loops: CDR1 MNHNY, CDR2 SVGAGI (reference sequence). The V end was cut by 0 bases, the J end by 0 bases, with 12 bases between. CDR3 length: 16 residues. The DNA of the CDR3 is TGTGCCAGCAGTTACTCAGTGGTTATTAGCTCCTACGAGCAGTACTTC. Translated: CASSYSVVISSYEQYF.

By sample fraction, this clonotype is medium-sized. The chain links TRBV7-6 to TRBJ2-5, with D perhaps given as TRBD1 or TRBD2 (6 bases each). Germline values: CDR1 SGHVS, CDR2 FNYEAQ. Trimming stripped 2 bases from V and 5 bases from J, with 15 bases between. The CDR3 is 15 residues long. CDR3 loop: CASSLISGGGETQYF. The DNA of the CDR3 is TGTGCCAGCAGCTTAATTTCCGGGGGCGGGGAGACCCAGTACTTC.

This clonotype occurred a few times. The CDR3 nucleotides are TGCGCCAGCAGTGAGGTAGCGGGATACGACAATGAGCAGTTCTTC. Encoded protein: CASSEVAGYDNEQFF. The rearrangement uses TRBV10-1 and TRBJ2-1; 8 bases are shared with TRBD2. With V trimmed by 2 bases and J by 5 bases, 5 bases remained unmatched. Germline CDR1 WNHNN, CDR2 SYGVQD (reference sequence). This CDR3 contains 15 residues.

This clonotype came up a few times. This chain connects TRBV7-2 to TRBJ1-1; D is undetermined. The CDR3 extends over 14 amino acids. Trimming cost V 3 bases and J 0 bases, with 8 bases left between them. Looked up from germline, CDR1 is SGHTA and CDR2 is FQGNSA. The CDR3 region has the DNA TGTGCCAGCAGCTTCTACGGAATGAACACTGAAGCTTTCTTT. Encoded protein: CASSFYGMNTEAFF.

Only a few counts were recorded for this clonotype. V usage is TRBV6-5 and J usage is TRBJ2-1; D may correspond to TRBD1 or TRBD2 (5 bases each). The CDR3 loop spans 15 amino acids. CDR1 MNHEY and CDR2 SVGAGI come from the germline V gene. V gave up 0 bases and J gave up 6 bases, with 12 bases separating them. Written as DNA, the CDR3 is TGTGCCAGCAGTTACTCCGGGACCCCACCCAATGAGCAGTTCTTC. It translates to CASSYSGTPPNEQFF.

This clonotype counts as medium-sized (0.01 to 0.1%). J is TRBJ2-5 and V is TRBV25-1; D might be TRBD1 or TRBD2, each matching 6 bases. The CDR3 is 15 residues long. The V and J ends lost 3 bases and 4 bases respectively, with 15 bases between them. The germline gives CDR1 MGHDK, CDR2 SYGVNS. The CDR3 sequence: CASSDPRGAGETQYF. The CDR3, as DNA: TGTGCCAGCAGTGATCCTAGGGGGGCCGGAGAGACCCAGTACTTC.

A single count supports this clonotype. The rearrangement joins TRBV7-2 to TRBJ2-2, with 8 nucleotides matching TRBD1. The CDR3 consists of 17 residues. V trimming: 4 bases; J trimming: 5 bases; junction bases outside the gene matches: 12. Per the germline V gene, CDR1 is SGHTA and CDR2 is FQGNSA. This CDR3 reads CASSSPRTGIFTGELFF. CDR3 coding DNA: TGTGCCAGCAGCTCCCCCCGGACAGGGATTTTTACCGGGGAGCTGTTTTTT.

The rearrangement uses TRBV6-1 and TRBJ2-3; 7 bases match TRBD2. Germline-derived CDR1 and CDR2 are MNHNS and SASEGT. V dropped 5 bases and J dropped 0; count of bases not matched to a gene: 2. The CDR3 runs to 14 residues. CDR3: CASSKRDSTDTQYF. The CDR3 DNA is TGTGCCAGCAGTAAGCGGGACAGCACAGATACGCAGTATTTT.

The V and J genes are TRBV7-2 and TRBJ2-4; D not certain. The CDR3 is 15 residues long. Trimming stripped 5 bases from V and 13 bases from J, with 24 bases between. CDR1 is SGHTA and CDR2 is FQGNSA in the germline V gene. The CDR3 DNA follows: TGTGCCAGCAGCCGGACGTCAAGCGCCTACAATGAGCAGTACTTC. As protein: CASSRTSSAYNEQYF.